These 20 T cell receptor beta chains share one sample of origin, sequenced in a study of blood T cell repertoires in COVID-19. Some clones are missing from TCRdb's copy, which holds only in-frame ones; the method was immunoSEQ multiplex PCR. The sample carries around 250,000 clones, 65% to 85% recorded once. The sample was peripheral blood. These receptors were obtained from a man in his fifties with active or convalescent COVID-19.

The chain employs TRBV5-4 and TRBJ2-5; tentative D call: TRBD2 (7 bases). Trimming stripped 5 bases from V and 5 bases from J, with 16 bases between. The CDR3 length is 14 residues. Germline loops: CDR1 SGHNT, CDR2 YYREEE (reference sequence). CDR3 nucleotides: TGTGCCAGCAGTCCTGGGGGGGGCCGGGAGACCCAGTACTTC. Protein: CASSPGGGRETQYF. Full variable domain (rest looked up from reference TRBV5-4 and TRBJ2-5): ETGVTQSPTHLIKTRGQQVTLRCSSQSGHNTVSWYQQALGQGPQFIFQYYREEENGRGNFPPRFSGLQFPNYSSELNVNALELDDSALYLCASSPGGGRETQYFGPGTRLLVL.

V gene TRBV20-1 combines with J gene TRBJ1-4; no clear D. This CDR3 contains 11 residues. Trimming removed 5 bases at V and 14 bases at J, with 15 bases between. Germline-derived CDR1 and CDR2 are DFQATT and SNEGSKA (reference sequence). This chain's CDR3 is CSAPREGWLFF. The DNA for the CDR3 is TGCAGTGCTCCTAGGGAGGGATGGCTGTTTTTT.

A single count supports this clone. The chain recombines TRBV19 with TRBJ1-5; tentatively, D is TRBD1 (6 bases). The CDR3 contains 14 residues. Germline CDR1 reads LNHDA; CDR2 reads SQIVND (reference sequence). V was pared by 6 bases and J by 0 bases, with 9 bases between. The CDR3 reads CASSRGFSNQPQHF. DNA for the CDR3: TGTGCCAGTAGCAGGGGCTTTAGCAATCAGCCCCAGCATTTT.

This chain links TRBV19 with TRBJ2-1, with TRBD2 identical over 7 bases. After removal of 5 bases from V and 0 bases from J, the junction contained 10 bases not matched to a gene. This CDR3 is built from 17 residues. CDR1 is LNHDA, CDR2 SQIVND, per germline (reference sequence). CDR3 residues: CASSPRGAGSSYNEQFF. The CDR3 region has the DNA TGTGCCAGTAGTCCCCGAGGAGCGGGGAGCTCCTACAATGAGCAGTTCTTC.

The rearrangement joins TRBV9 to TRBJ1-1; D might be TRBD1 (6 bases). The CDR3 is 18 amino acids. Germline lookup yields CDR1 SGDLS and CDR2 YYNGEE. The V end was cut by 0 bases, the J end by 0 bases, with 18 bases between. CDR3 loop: CASSVGARTASMNTEAFF. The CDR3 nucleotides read TGTGCCAGCAGCGTAGGGGCCCGGACAGCCTCTATGAACACTGAAGCTTTCTTT.

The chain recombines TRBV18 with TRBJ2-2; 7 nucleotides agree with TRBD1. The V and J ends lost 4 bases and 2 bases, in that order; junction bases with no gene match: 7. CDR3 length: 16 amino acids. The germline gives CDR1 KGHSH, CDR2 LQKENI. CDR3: CASSRRGGTNTGELFF. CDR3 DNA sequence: TGTGCCAGCTCACGGAGAGGGGGCACCAACACCGGGGAGCTGTTTTTT.

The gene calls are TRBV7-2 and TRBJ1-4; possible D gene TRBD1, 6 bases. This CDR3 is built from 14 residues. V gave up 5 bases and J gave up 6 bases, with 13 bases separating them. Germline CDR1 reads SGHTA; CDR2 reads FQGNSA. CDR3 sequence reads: CASSATGRDEKLFF. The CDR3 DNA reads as TGTGCCAGCAGCGCAACAGGGCGGGATGAAAAACTGTTTTTT.

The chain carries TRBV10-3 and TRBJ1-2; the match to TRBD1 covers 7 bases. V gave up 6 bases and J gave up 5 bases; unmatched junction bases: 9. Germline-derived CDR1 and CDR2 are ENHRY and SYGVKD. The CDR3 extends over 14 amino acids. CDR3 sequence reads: CAIRTGKGGYGYTF. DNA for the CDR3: TGTGCCATCAGGACAGGGAAGGGTGGGTATGGCTACACCTTC.

In nucleotides, the CDR3 is TGTGCCAGTAGTCCGGGGTCCCTCGGGGCCTACGAGCAGTACTTC. It codes for CASSPGSLGAYEQYF. The chain employs TRBV19 and TRBJ2-7; maybe TRBD2 (5 bases). The CDR3 contains 15 residues. Looked up from germline, CDR1 is LNHDA and CDR2 is SQIVND (reference sequence). V gave up 5 bases and J gave up 2 bases, with 16 bases separating them.

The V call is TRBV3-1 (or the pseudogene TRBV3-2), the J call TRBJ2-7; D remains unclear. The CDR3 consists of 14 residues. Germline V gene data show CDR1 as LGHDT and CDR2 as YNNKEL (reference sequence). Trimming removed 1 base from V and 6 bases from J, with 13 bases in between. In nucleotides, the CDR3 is TGTGCCAGCAGCCAAGGGTTTATAGTTGGCGAGCAGTACTTC. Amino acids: CASSQGFIVGEQYF.

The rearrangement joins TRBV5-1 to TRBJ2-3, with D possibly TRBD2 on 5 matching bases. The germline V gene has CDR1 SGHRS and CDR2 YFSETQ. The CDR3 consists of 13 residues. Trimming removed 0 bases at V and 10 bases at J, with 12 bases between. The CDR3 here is CASSLESGIAQYF. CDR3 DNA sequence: TGCGCCAGCAGCTTGGAGTCCGGGATCGCGCAGTATTTT.

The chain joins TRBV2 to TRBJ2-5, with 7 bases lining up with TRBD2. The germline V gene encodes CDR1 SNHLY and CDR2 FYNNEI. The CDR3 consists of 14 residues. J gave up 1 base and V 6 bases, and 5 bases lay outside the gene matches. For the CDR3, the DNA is TGTGCCAGCAGGTGGCGGGGGACCCAAGAGACCCAGTACTTC. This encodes CASRWRGTQETQYF.

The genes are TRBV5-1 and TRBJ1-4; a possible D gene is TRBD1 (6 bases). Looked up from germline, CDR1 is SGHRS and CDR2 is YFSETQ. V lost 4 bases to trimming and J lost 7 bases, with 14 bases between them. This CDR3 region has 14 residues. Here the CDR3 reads CASSITTGSEKLFF. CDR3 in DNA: TGCGCCAGCAGCATAACTACAGGGAGTGAAAAACTGTTTTTT.

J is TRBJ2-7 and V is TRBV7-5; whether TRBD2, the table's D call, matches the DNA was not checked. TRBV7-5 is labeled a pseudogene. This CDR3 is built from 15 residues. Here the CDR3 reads CVRSSNLGHDSKQYF. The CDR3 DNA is TGTGTCAGAAGCTCTAATCTCGGCCACGACTCTAAGCAGTACTTC.

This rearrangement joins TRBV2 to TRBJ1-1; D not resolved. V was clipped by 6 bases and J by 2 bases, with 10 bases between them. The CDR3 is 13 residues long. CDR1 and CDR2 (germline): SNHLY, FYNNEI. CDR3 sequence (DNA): TGTGCCAGCAGGTTTCGGGGAAACACTGAAGCTTTCTTT. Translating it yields CASRFRGNTEAFF.

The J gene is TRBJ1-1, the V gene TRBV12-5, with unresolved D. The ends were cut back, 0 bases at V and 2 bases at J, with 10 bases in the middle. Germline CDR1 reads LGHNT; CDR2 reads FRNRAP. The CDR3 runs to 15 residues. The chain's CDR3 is CASGLVLGPNTEAFF. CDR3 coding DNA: TGTGCTAGTGGTTTGGTACTTGGGCCTAACACTGAAGCTTTCTTT.

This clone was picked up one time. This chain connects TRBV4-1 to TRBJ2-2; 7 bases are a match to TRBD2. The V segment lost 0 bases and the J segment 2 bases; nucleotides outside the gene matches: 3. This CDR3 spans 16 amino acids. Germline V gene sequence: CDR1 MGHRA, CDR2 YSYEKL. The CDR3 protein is CASSQDGGGNTGELFF. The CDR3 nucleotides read TGCGCCAGCAGCCAAGATGGGGGGGGTAACACCGGGGAGCTGTTTTTT.

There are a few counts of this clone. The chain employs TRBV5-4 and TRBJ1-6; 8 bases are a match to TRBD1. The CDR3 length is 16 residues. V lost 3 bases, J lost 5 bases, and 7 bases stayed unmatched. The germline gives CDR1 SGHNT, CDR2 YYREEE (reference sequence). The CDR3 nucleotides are TGTGCCAGCAGCTCGGGGACAGGTCCCAATAATTCACCCCTCCACTTT. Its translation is CASSSGTGPNNSPLHF.

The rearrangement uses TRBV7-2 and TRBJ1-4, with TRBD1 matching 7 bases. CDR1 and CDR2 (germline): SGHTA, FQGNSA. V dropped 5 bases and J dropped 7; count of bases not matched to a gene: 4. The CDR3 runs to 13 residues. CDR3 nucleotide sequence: TGTGCCAGCAGCAGACAGGGTGCTGAAAAACTGTTTTTT. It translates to CASSRQGAEKLFF.

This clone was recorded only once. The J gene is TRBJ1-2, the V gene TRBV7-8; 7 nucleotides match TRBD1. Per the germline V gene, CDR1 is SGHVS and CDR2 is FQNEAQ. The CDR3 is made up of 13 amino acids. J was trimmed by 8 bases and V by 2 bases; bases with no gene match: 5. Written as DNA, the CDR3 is TGTGCCAGCAGCTTATACAGGGGCGAGGGCTACACCTTC. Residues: CASSLYRGEGYTF. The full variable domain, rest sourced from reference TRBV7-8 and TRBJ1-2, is GAGVSQSPRYKVAKRGQDVALRCDPISGHVSLFWYQQALGQGPEFLTYFQNEAQLDKSGLPSDRFFAERPEGSVSTLKIQRTQQEDSAVYLCASSLYRGEGYTFGSGTRLTVV.